The present T cell receptor (beta chain) was sequenced within a study of OX40 agonist ivuxolimab in advanced cancers. About the study: Partial response was recorded in three patients: one hepatocellular carcinoma and two cutaneous melanoma cases. Study conclusions and caveats: Normalized expansion of T-cell clones was also low for some nonresponders. Mean expanded clone counts were higher in CD8+ than CD4+ T cells.

Individuals having autoimmune disease history or systemic immunosuppression were not enrolled. Per the germline V gene, CDR1 is LNHDA and CDR2 is SQIVND (reference sequence). V was cut by 6 bases and J by 5 bases, with 20 bases left in between. The CDR3 has 15 residues. About this clone: Antigen: not known.

Profiled with immunoSEQ multiplex PCR; TCRdb holds only in-frame clones, not every one. The sample holds 75,000 to 95,000 clones, 75% to 95% seen once. This TCR derives from an adult with an advanced solid tumor such as melanoma, head and neck, liver or kidney cancer. The material was CD4+ or CD8+ T cells sorted from blood, obtained in a trial of the OX40 agonist ivuxolimab. This chain joins TRBV19 and TRBJ2-7; D is tentatively TRBD1 or TRBD2 (6 bases each). Written as DNA, the CDR3 is TGTGCCAGTAGCAACCGGGGGACATATTCCCACGAGCAGTACTTC. It specifies CASSNRGTYSHEQYF.